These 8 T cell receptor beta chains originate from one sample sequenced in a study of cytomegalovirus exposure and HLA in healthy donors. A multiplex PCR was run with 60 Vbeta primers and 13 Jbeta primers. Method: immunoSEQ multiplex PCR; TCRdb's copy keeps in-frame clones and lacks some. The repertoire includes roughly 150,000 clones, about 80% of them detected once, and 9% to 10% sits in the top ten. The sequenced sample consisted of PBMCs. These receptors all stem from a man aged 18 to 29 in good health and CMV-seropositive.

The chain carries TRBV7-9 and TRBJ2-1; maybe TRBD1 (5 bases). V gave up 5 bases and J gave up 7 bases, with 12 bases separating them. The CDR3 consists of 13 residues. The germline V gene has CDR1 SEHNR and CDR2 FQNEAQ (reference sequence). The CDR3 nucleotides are TGTGCCAGCAGCCGTACAGGTTTTAATGAGCAGTTCTTC. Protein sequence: CASSRTGFNEQFF.

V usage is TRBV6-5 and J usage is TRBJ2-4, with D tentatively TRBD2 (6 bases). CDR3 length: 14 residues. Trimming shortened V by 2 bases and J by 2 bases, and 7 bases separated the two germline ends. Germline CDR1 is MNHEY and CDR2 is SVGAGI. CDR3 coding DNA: TGTGCCAGCAGTTACGGGGGGACCAAAAACATTCAGTACTTC. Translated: CASSYGGTKNIQYF.

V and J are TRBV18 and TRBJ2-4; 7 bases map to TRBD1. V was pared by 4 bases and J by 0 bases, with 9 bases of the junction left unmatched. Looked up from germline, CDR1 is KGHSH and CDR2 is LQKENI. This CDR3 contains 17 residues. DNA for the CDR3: TGTGCCAGCTCACACCCCCAGGGGGAGAAAGCCAAAAACATTCAGTACTTC. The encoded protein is CASSHPQGEKAKNIQYF.

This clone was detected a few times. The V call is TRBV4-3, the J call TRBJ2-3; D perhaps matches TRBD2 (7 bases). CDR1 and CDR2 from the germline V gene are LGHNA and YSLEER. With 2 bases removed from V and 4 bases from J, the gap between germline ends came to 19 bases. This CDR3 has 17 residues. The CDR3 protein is CASSQLSGGARADTQYF. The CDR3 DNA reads TGCGCCAGCAGCCAACTTAGTGGGGGGGCCCGAGCAGATACGCAGTATTTT.

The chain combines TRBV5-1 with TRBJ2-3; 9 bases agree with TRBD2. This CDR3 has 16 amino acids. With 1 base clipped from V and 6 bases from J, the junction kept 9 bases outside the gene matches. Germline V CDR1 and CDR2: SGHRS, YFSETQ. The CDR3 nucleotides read TGCGCCAGCAGCTTGATGGTTTTAGCGGGAGCGGATACGCAGTATTTT. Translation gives CASSLMVLAGADTQYF. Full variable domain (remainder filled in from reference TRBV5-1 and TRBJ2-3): KAGVTQTPRYLIKTRGQQVTLSCSPISGHRSVSWYQQTPGQGLQFLFEYFSETQRNKGNFPGRFSGRQFSNSRSEMNVSTLELGDSALYLCASSLMVLAGADTQYFGPGTRLTVL.

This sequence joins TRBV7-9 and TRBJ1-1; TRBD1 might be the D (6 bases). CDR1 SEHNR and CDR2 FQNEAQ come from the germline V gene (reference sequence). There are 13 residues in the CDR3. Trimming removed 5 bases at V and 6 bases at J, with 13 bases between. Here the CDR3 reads CASSPTGSSEAFF. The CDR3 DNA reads TGTGCCAGCAGCCCAACAGGGAGTTCTGAAGCTTTCTTT.

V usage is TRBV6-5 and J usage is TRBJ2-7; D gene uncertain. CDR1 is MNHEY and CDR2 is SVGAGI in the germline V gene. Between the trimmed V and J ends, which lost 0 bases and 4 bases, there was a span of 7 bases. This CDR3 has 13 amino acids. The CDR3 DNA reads TGTGCCAGCAGTTACTCGATGGCTTACGAGCAGTACTTC. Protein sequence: CASSYSMAYEQYF.

This CDR3 reads CASSLGGVSREQYF. In DNA form, the CDR3 reads TGTGCCAGCAGCTTAGGGGGGGTGTCTCGCGAGCAGTACTTC. V usage is TRBV7-9 and J usage is TRBJ2-7; D might be TRBD2 (6 bases). V was shortened by 1 base and J by 6 bases, with 13 bases between the two germline ends. Germline-derived CDR1 and CDR2 are SEHNR and FQNEAQ (reference sequence). The CDR3 contains 14 residues.